A single sample is the source of the 20 T cell receptor beta chains below, sequenced in a study of T cell responses to AZD1222 COVID-19 vaccine. Sequencing was performed with immunoSEQ multiplex PCR; in TCRdb, only in-frame clones are kept and a portion is missing. The profile shows around 35,000 clones, over 75% of them singletons. Sequences were derived from peripheral blood, sampled 28 days after the second AZD1222 dose. The receptors were gathered from an adult who received the AZD1222 COVID-19 vaccine.

The chain employs TRBV27 and TRBJ2-1; 15 nucleotides match TRBD2. CDR3 length: 17 residues. Trimming cost V 5 bases and J 4 bases; bases outside gene matches: 6. Germline loops: CDR1 MNHEY, CDR2 SMNVEV (reference sequence). The CDR3 loop reads CASSTRTSGGVYNEQFF. CDR3 nucleotides: TGTGCCAGCAGTACCCGGACTAGCGGGGGGGTGTACAATGAGCAGTTCTTC.

The rearrangement links TRBV3-1 (or the pseudogene TRBV3-2) to TRBJ1-2, with D possibly TRBD1 on 6 matching bases. The germline V gene encodes CDR1 LGHDT and CDR2 YNNKEL (reference sequence). CDR3 length equals 15 residues. The V and J ends lost 1 base and 5 bases respectively, with 14 bases between them. CDR3 sequence reads: CASSQAGTSEYGYTF. The CDR3 nucleotides are TGTGCCAGCAGCCAAGCCGGGACAAGCGAGTATGGCTACACCTTC.

This chain connects TRBV5-1 to TRBJ1-2; 9 nucleotides align to TRBD1. CDR1 and CDR2 from the germline V gene are SGHRS and YFSETQ. This CDR3 has 15 amino acids. With V trimmed by 4 bases and J by 2 bases, 6 bases remained unmatched. CDR3 sequence reads: CASSISGQGNYGYTF. CDR3 nucleotide sequence: TGCGCCAGCAGCATCAGCGGACAGGGGAACTATGGCTACACCTTC. The full variable domain, with the rest looked up from reference TRBV5-1 and TRBJ1-2, is KAGVTQTPRYLIKTRGQQVTLSCSPISGHRSVSWYQQTPGQGLQFLFEYFSETQRNKGNFPGRFSGRQFSNSRSEMNVSTLELGDSALYLCASSISGQGNYGYTFGSGTRLTVV.

V and J are TRBV3-1 (or the pseudogene TRBV3-2) and TRBJ2-1; 7 positions match TRBD2. Unmatched junction bases numbered 14, after V lost 2 bases and J lost 4 bases. The germline V gene has CDR1 LGHDT and CDR2 YNNKEL (reference sequence). The CDR3 loop spans 18 amino acids. The CDR3 region has the DNA TGTGCCAGCAGCCAAAAGGGCCCCCTAGCGGATCTGTACAATGAGCAGTTCTTC. Translated, it gives CASSQKGPLADLYNEQFF.

V is TRBV7-2 and J is TRBJ1-2; D is perhaps TRBD1 (6 bases). There are 14 residues in the CDR3. The V and J ends lost 6 bases and 0 bases respectively, with 11 bases between them. In germline, CDR1 is SGHTA, CDR2 FQGNSA. CDR3 loop: CASRGDTTNYGYTF. CDR3 bases: TGTGCCAGCAGAGGGGACACAACTAACTATGGCTACACCTTC.

J is TRBJ1-4 and V is TRBV4-1; TRBD1 might be the D (5 bases). The V end lost 7 bases, the J end lost 0 bases, and 18 bases lay between the germline ends. The germline CDR1 and CDR2 sequences are MGHRA and YSYEKL. The CDR3 has 17 amino acids. CDR3 region: CASTLSPVGPTNEKLFF. Here the CDR3 DNA reads TGCGCCAGCACCCTATCGCCTGTGGGGCCAACTAATGAAAAACTGTTTTTT.

This clone was seen once. This rearrangement joins TRBV18 to TRBJ1-2, with TRBD1 identical over 7 bases. The J segment lost 3 bases and the V segment lost 3 bases, leaving 10 bases of the junction unmatched. Germline V lookup: CDR1 KGHSH, CDR2 LQKENI. CDR3 length: 16 amino acids. CDR3 in amino acids: CASSPQRQGGDYGYTF. In DNA form, the CDR3 reads TGTGCCAGCTCACCTCAAAGACAGGGAGGGGACTATGGCTACACCTTC. Combining the CDR3 with reference TRBV18 and TRBJ1-2 gives the whole variable domain NAGVMQNPRHLVRRRGQEARLRCSPMKGHSHVYWYRQLPEEGLKFMVYLQKENIIDESGMPKERFSAEFPKEGPSILRIQQVVRGDSAAYFCASSPQRQGGDYGYTFGSGTRLTVV.

The chain has TRBV14 and TRBJ2-1, with D unresolved. V was clipped by 2 bases and J by 7 bases, with 12 bases between them. The CDR3 runs 14 residues. The V gene's germline CDR1 is SGHDN and CDR2 FVKESK. The CDR3 region is CASSQWATSNEQFF. For the CDR3, the DNA is TGTGCCAGCAGCCAATGGGCCACCTCTAATGAGCAGTTCTTC.

This clone came up once. The rearrangement uses TRBV28 and TRBJ2-1, with 8 bases matching TRBD1. Germline CDR1 reads MDHEN; CDR2 reads SYDVKM. CDR3 length equals 13 residues. Trimming took 6 bases from V and 3 from J; bases not matched to a gene: 1. CDR3 loop: CASRGTGYNEQFF. The CDR3 DNA follows: TGTGCCAGCAGGGGGACAGGCTACAATGAGCAGTTCTTC.

This chain joins TRBV19 and TRBJ2-7; the match to TRBD2 covers 10 bases. CDR3 length: 14 residues. Germline V gene data show CDR1 as LNHDA and CDR2 as SQIVND (reference sequence). Trimming at V came to 5 bases and at J to 4 bases, leaving 5 bases not matched to a gene. CDR3: CASSSSGRSYEQYF. CDR3 bases: TGTGCCAGTAGTTCTAGCGGGAGATCGTACGAGCAGTACTTC.

The CDR3 spells CASSVDPSTHEQFF. The CDR3 bases are TGTGCCAGCAGCGTAGACCCTAGCACCCATGAGCAGTTCTTC. The chain couples TRBV9 to TRBJ2-1; D may be TRBD2 (5 bases). This CDR3 comprises 14 residues. CDR1 and CDR2 (germline): SGDLS, YYNGEE. V was cut by 0 bases and J by 8 bases, with 12 bases left in between.

This clone was detected only a few times. The V call is TRBV7-2, the J call TRBJ1-4; TRBD1 matches 8 bases. Germline V gives CDR1 SGHTA, CDR2 FQGNSA. With 5 bases clipped from V and 7 bases from J, the junction kept 12 bases outside the gene matches. This CDR3 contains 16 residues. CDR3 region: CASSPGGNRGSEKLFF. The CDR3 nucleotides read TGTGCCAGCAGCCCAGGGGGAAACAGGGGGAGTGAAAAACTGTTTTTT.

The V call is TRBV10-1, the J call TRBJ2-2; weak D call: TRBD1 (7 bases). Germline loops: CDR1 WNHNN, CDR2 SYGVQD (reference sequence). The CDR3 spans 13 residues. The V end lost 8 bases, the J end lost 5 bases, and 12 bases lay between the germline ends. The CDR3 region has the DNA TGCGCCAGCGGGGCAGGGGGGACCGGGGAGCTGTTTTTT. It is translated as CASGAGGTGELFF.

This chain's CDR3 is CSARAGEKLFF. CDR3 nucleotide sequence: TGCAGTGCTAGAGCGGGTGAAAAACTGTTTTTT. The chain uses TRBV20-1 and TRBJ1-4; D call uncertain. V dropped 1 base and J dropped 7 bases, with 4 bases sitting between them. CDR1 and CDR2 (germline): DFQATT, SNEGSKA (reference sequence). The CDR3 runs 11 residues.

J is TRBJ2-5 and V is TRBV3-1 (or the pseudogene TRBV3-2); TRBD1 matches at 7 bases. The CDR3 contains 15 residues. From germline, CDR1 is LGHDT and CDR2 YNNKEL (reference sequence). The trim removed 5 bases at V and 4 bases at J, leaving 10 bases unmatched. DNA of the CDR3: TGTGCCAGCAGCTTAAAACAGGGGCTGGGAGAGACCCAGTACTTC. It is translated as CASSLKQGLGETQYF.

V and J are TRBV4-1 and TRBJ2-3; D call uncertain. CDR3 size: 14 residues. Germline V gene data show CDR1 as MGHRA and CDR2 as YSYEKL. The V and J ends lost 0 bases and 2 bases respectively, with 6 bases between them. CDR3 sequence reads: CASSQEQVTDTQYF. CDR3 coding DNA: TGCGCCAGCAGCCAAGAGCAGGTCACAGATACGCAGTATTTT.

DNA for the CDR3: TGTGCCAGCAGAGGCCGTGGAGGGGGAATCAATCAGCCCCAGCATTTT. It codes for CASRGRGGGINQPQHF. This chain connects TRBV2 to TRBJ1-5; tentative D call: TRBD1 (6 bases). Per the germline V gene, CDR1 is SNHLY and CDR2 is FYNNEI. This CDR3 comprises 16 residues. Trimming left V 6 bases short and J 3 bases short, with 18 bases between.

This chain joins TRBV20-1 and TRBJ1-2; D is unresolved. V lost 1 base to trimming and J lost 8 bases, with 8 bases between them. This CDR3 is built from 11 residues. The germline gives CDR1 DFQATT, CDR2 SNEGSKA (reference sequence). The CDR3 DNA follows: TGCAGTGCTAGAGCCTGGGCGGGCTACACCTTC. Its protein product is CSARAWAGYTF.

The chain employs TRBV27 and TRBJ2-2; D is perhaps TRBD2 (5 bases). Trimming took 8 bases from V and 0 from J, leaving 13 bases between them. CDR1 is MNHEY, CDR2 SMNVEV, per germline (reference sequence). This CDR3 comprises 15 residues. This CDR3 reads CASRNSATNTGELFF. The DNA of the CDR3 is TGTGCCAGCCGGAATAGCGCAACGAACACCGGGGAGCTGTTTTTT.

CDR3 in DNA: TGTGCCAGCAGTTACTATCCTACGAACACTGAAGCTTTCTTT. Protein product: CASSYYPTNTEAFF. The rearrangement joins TRBV6-6 to TRBJ1-1; D is ambiguous. This CDR3 comprises 14 residues. Trimming removed 1 base at V and 1 base at J, with 7 bases between. Germline V CDR1 and CDR2: MNHNY, SVGAGI (reference sequence).